The 18 T cell receptor beta chains given below trace back to one sample, sequenced in a study of monozygotic twins with cystic fibrosis. Method: immunoSEQ multiplex PCR; TCRdb's copy keeps in-frame clones and lacks some. This sample has more than 12,000 clones; about 98% occur once, and the top ten carry around 0.38%. The sequencing sample was made of blood. Receptor source: a girl under 10 years old with cystic fibrosis.

This clone occurred once. V is TRBV4-2 and J is TRBJ2-2, with D unclear. Germline V gene sequence: CDR1 LGHNA, CDR2 YNFKEQ. The CDR3 sequence is 12 residues long. V was trimmed by 1 base and J by 6 bases, leaving 3 bases between them. The CDR3 loop reads CASSQVPGELFF. The DNA of the CDR3 is TGTGCCAGCAGCCAAGTCCCCGGGGAGCTGTTTTTT.

This chain connects TRBV2 to TRBJ1-5, with 9 bases that match TRBD1. Germline assignment: CDR1 SNHLY and CDR2 FYNNEI. The CDR3 length is 16 residues. V trimming: 4 bases; J trimming: 6 bases; junction bases outside the gene matches: 10. The CDR3 protein is CASSGTGAKVGQPQHF. Written as DNA, the CDR3 is TGTGCCAGCAGTGGGACAGGGGCGAAAGTAGGTCAGCCCCAGCATTTT.

The chain uses TRBV5-1 and TRBJ1-1; TRBD1 matches 11 bases. Germline V gives CDR1 SGHRS, CDR2 YFSETQ. CDR3 length: 19 residues. The V and J ends lost 0 bases and 1 base, in that order; junction bases with no gene match: 11. This chain's CDR3 is CASSLVELGQGVGNTEAFF. In DNA form, the CDR3 reads TGCGCCAGCAGCTTGGTAGAACTGGGACAGGGGGTCGGGAACACTGAAGCTTTCTTT.

This chain uses TRBV29-1 with TRBJ2-7, with D unclear. V was trimmed by 4 bases and J by 3 bases, leaving 10 bases between them. Germline assignment: CDR1 SQVTM and CDR2 ANQGSEA. The CDR3 runs 12 residues. The CDR3 reads CSVGNPDYEQYF. The CDR3 DNA is TGCAGCGTTGGTAACCCCGACTACGAGCAGTACTTC.

V is TRBV30 and J is TRBJ2-1; D uncertain. Germline values: CDR1 GTSNPN, CDR2 SVGIG (reference sequence). The CDR3 extends over 12 amino acids. Trimming stripped 2 bases from V and 7 bases from J, with 9 bases between. The CDR3 region is CAWSSGANEQFF. The CDR3 DNA is TGTGCCTGGAGTTCCGGAGCGAATGAGCAGTTCTTC.

The chain has TRBV5-1 and TRBJ2-2; D gene ambiguous. Trimming stripped 2 bases from V and 3 bases from J, with 8 bases between. The CDR3 runs 14 residues. Germline CDR1 is SGHRS and CDR2 is YFSETQ. CDR3 DNA sequence: TGCGCCAGCAGCTTTTTTGGACACACCGGGGAGCTGTTTTTT. Amino acids: CASSFFGHTGELFF.

V usage is TRBV5-6 and J usage is TRBJ1-5; D remains ambiguous. The CDR3 consists of 14 residues. V gave up 2 bases and J gave up 8 bases, with 14 bases separating them. Germline assignment: CDR1 SGHDT and CDR2 YYEEEE. CDR3 sequence reads: CASSLGRGGKPQHF. The CDR3 DNA is TGTGCCAGCAGCTTAGGGCGCGGCGGGAAGCCCCAGCATTTT.

The chain is built from TRBV30 and TRBJ2-2; 7 bases fit TRBD1. The CDR3 loop spans 15 amino acids. From germline, CDR1 is GTSNPN and CDR2 SVGIG (reference sequence). V was pared by 5 bases and J by 2 bases, with 8 bases of the junction left unmatched. The CDR3 loop reads CAWQSGTVNTGELFF. Written as DNA, the CDR3 is TGTGCCTGGCAATCCGGGACAGTAAACACCGGGGAGCTGTTTTTT. Drawing the rest from reference TRBV30 and TRBJ2-2, the complete variable domain is SQTIHQWPATLVQPVGSPLSLECTVEGTSNPNLYWYRQAAGRGLQLLFYSVGIGQISSEVPQNLSASRPQDRQFILSSKKLLLSDSGFYLCAWQSGTVNTGELFFGEGSRLTVL.

This rearrangement joins TRBV6-7 to TRBJ2-7, with D tentatively TRBD1 (5 bases). TRBV6-7 is assigned to the ORF class and has an uncertain function. The CDR3 loop spans 14 amino acids. Between the trimmed V and J ends, which lost 4 bases and 3 bases, there was a span of 13 bases. CDR3 coding DNA: TGTGCCAGCAGTTTACGACAGAGGCACTACGAGCAGTACTTC. It codes for CASSLRQRHYEQYF.

This sequence joins TRBV25-1 and TRBJ2-1; 7 positions agree with TRBD2. Unmatched junction bases numbered 8, after V lost 3 bases and J lost 6 bases. There are 15 residues in the CDR3. In germline, CDR1 is MGHDK, CDR2 SYGVNS. In nucleotides, the CDR3 is TGTGCCAGCAGTGATCCGGGAGGAACCCTCAATGAGCAGTTCTTC. Its protein is CASSDPGGTLNEQFF.

This clone was counted a single time. The CDR3 DNA follows: TGCGCCAGCAGCCAAGTCACCCCAGGGGGCTATGGCTACACCTTC. Residues: CASSQVTPGGYGYTF. This chain joins TRBV4-1 and TRBJ1-2; 7 nucleotides agree with TRBD1. The J segment lost 4 bases and the V segment lost 1 base, leaving 6 bases of the junction unmatched. Germline V gene data show CDR1 as MGHRA and CDR2 as YSYEKL. This CDR3 is built from 15 residues.

This clone was observed once. The chain combines TRBV4-2 with TRBJ2-1, with 8 bases aligning to TRBD2. Germline trimming cut 0 bases from V and 0 bases from J; bases unmatched to any gene: 7. Germline loops: CDR1 LGHNA, CDR2 YNFKEQ. This CDR3 has 18 amino acids. CDR3 sequence: CASSQDPVAGSSYNEQFF. The CDR3, as DNA: TGTGCCAGCAGCCAAGATCCCGTAGCGGGGAGCTCCTACAATGAGCAGTTCTTC.

The chain carries TRBV5-4 and TRBJ2-3, with 8 bases matching TRBD2. The V gene end was trimmed by 4 bases and the J gene end by 5 bases; junction bases not matched to a gene: 12. Germline-derived CDR1 and CDR2 are SGHNT and YYREEE (reference sequence). The CDR3 contains 16 residues. The CDR3: CASSPFTGGLGDTQYF. CDR3 in DNA: TGTGCCAGCAGCCCATTTACGGGAGGGCTGGGAGATACGCAGTATTTT.

The V call is TRBV29-1, the J call TRBJ1-1, with a weak D call TRBD1 (5 bases). This CDR3 has 12 residues. Trimming stripped 5 bases from V and 3 bases from J, with 10 bases between. Germline V gives CDR1 SQVTM, CDR2 ANQGSEA. Here the CDR3 DNA reads TGCAGCGTTAGTCGGGGGGACACTGAAGCTTTCTTT. This codes for CSVSRGDTEAFF.

J is TRBJ2-5 and V is TRBV7-2; weak D call: TRBD2 (6 bases). CDR1 and CDR2 from the germline V gene are SGHTA and FQGNSA. Trimming removed 1 base from V and 1 base from J, with 13 bases in between. The CDR3 consists of 16 residues. The CDR3 DNA reads as TGTGCCAGCAGCTTAGTTCATAGCGGAGCCCAAGAGACCCAGTACTTC. Protein sequence: CASSLVHSGAQETQYF.

The chain links TRBV18 to TRBJ2-1; no reliable D call. Germline V gene lookup returns CDR1 KGHSH and CDR2 LQKENI. The ends were cut back, 3 bases at V and 4 bases at J, with 19 bases in the middle. This CDR3 region has 17 residues. CDR3 region: CASSPGHRDPRYNEQFF. The CDR3 DNA reads as TGTGCCAGCTCACCCGGGCATAGAGATCCTCGGTACAATGAGCAGTTCTTC.

The rearrangement uses TRBV19 and TRBJ1-1; D gene uncertain. Trimming left V 3 bases short and J 1 base short, with 3 bases between. CDR1 and CDR2 from the germline V gene are LNHDA and SQIVND (reference sequence). There are 12 residues in the CDR3. CDR3 nucleotides: TGTGCCAGTAGTATTAAGAACACTGAAGCTTTCTTT. Translation: CASSIKNTEAFF.

This sequence joins TRBV18 and TRBJ2-5; D is unresolved. This CDR3 has 12 residues. The germline gives CDR1 KGHSH, CDR2 LQKENI. V was shortened by 0 bases and J by 3 bases, with 2 bases between the two germline ends. CDR3 nucleotides: TGTGCCAGCTCACCACCAAAAGAGACCCAGTACTTC. Its translation: CASSPPKETQYF.